This TCR beta chain was profiled in a study of T cell responses to AZD1222 COVID-19 vaccine. Study-wide findings and caveats: Dominant at 160-218 and 743-854, vaccine-associated CD4 TCRs also spanned spike. Spike-specific TCR repertoires showed rising breadth and depth after two AZD1222 doses. Just five to seven people given AZD1222 tested seropositive at baseline.

The ends were cut back, 6 bases at V and 1 base at J, with 4 bases in the middle. The CDR3 covers 10 residues. From germline, CDR1 is DFQATT and CDR2 SNEGSKA (reference sequence). On this clone itself: Its specificity is not known. Distinct nucleotide sequences in the sample also encode this CDR3.

Sequencing was performed with immunoSEQ multiplex PCR; in TCRdb, only in-frame clones are kept and a portion is missing. The data contain 150,000 to 200,000 clones, almost 95% of them singletons. The receptor was isolated from an adult in good health. The input for sequencing was peripheral blood, taken on day 0 of AZD1222 vaccination. The chain is built from TRBV20-1 and TRBJ2-7, with D unresolved. CDR3 loop: CSARSYEQYF. The CDR3 coding sequence is TGCAGTGCCAGATCCTACGAGCAGTACTTC.